The 4 T cell receptor beta chains presented below share a single source sample, sequenced in a study of response to subunit inactivated influenza vaccine (dated by TCRdb to the late 2010s). The library relied on RT-PCR. Sequenced on an Illumina HiSeq 2500. The raw public data were reprocessed by TCRdb itself: fastp quality trimming at Q25, MiXCR clonotype calling, in-frame beta chains only. Each CDR3 protein appears once, grouped with its most common genes and DNA. The sample table shows about 500,000 distinct CDR3 sequences, and about an eighth are seen once. The ten most abundant clones make up under 15% of the sample. Per the publication, the time point label means: 45 days after influenza vaccine administration. The specimen comprised PBMCs from blood, sampled about 40 days after vaccination. All receptors derive from a man between 50 and 59 years old who received an inactivated influenza vaccine. Donor details come from another sample of the same person, matched by shared clones.

This clonotype was observed at least ten times. Here the CDR3 DNA reads TGTGCCAGCAGCTTGGTCGGGAGCGGTACCGGGGAGCTGTTTTTT. Its protein product is CASSLVGSGTGELFF. The chain combines TRBV7-2 with TRBJ2-2, with a tentative D call TRBD2 (6 bases). CDR1 and CDR2 (germline): SGHTA, FQGNSA. Deletions cut 3 bases from V and 5 bases from J, with 13 bases between. This CDR3 spans 15 amino acids.

The chain couples TRBV5-1 to TRBJ2-6; the D is unclear. Germline V gives CDR1 SGHRS, CDR2 YFSETQ. CDR3 length: 15 amino acids. The V end was cut by 4 bases, the J end by 0 bases, with 8 bases between. CDR3 sequence: CASSPDVSGANVLTF. The CDR3 DNA is TGCGCCAGCAGCCCGGACGTCTCTGGGGCCAACGTCCTGACTTTC.

The genes are TRBV5-1 and TRBJ2-7; TRBD1 matches 9 bases. J gave up 1 base and V 1 base, and 12 bases lay outside the gene matches. The germline gives CDR1 SGHRS, CDR2 YFSETQ. The CDR3 has 18 residues. The chain's CDR3 is CASSLRDRVPRRSYEQYF. In DNA, the CDR3 is TGCGCCAGCAGCTTGCGGGACAGGGTCCCCCGAAGGTCCTACGAGCAGTACTTC.

This clonotype occurred a few times. The chain recombines TRBV4-3 with TRBJ2-5; 7 bases are a match to TRBD1. The CDR3 sequence is 13 residues long. Per germline, CDR1 LGHNA and CDR2 YSLEER. V dropped 4 bases and J dropped 7; count of bases not matched to a gene: 6. CDR3 sequence: CASSRDRVGTQYF. The CDR3 DNA is TGCGCCAGCAGCCGAGACAGGGTGGGGACCCAGTACTTC.